The 3 T cell receptor beta chains given below trace back to one sample, sequenced in a study of vaccination and CD4 T cells after COVID-19 (dated by TCRdb to between 2020 and 2023). Their target antigens are unknown. Taken with the paper, the label for treatment or condition translates to: approximately 11-day PBMC culture with coronavirus spike peptide pools or control peptides (ViraFEST assay). Libraries were built with PCR. The sequencer listed for this sample is Illumina iSeq 100. DNA from cultured CD4+ T cells was subjected to TCR sequencing with the Oncomine TCR Beta short-read assay at the Johns Hopkins FTIC core. Through fastp at Q25 and MiXCR, TCRdb rebuilt clones from the public reads, retaining in-frame beta chains. Duplicate CDR3 protein sequences are folded into a single record with the most common DNA and genes. This sample has about 13,000 distinct CDR3 sequences in its table, and more than 45% of those were observed once. In total, the top ten clones hold around 24% of the sample.

The sample consisted of CD4+ T cells from blood, cultured in vitro. These receptors all stem from a human donor who had recovered from COVID-19.

The CDR3 is CASTTARYGYTF. CDR3 in DNA: TGTGCCAGTACCACCGCCCGCTATGGCTACACCTTC. The chain combines TRBV19 with TRBJ1-2; D is unresolved. The ends were cut back, 7 bases at V and 4 bases at J, with 10 bases in the middle. This CDR3 contains 12 residues. Germline CDR1 is LNHDA and CDR2 is SQIVND (reference sequence).

This chain uses TRBV6-2 or TRBV6-3 with TRBJ2-3; TRBD2 matches 13 bases. The CDR3 is made up of 20 amino acids. V lost 2 bases, J lost 3 bases, and 14 bases stayed unmatched. Germline V gene lookup returns CDR1 MNHEY and CDR2 SVGEGT. CDR3 DNA sequence: TGTGCCAGCAGTTACCCAACTAGCGGGAGGGCCCTGACTTGGACAGATACGCAGTATTTT. Amino acids: CASSYPTSGRALTWTDTQYF.

J is TRBJ2-2 and V is TRBV11-3; D call uncertain. CDR3 length: 14 residues. From germline, CDR1 is SGHNT and CDR2 YENEEA. V was clipped by 1 base and J by 8 bases, with 11 bases between them. The CDR3 loop is CASSLAGGTGELFF. CDR3 coding DNA: TGTGCCAGCAGCTTAGCAGGCGGCACTGGGGAGCTGTTTTTT.